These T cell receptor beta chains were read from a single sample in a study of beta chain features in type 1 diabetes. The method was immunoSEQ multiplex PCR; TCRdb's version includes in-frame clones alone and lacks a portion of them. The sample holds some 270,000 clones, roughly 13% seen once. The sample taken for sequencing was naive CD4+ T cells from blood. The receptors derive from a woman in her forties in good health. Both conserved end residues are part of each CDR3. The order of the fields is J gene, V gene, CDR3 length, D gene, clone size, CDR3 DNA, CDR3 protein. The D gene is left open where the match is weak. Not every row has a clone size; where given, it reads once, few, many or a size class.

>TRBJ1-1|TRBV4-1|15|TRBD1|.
TGCGCCAGCAGCCAACAGGGGGTTCTGAACACTGAAGCTTTCTTT
CASSQQGVLNTEAFF
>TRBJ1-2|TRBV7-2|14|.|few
TGTGCCAGCAGCTTCCGAAGAGCAGGTGATGGCTACACCTTC
CASSFRRAGDGYTF
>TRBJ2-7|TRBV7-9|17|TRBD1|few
TGTGCCAGCAGACAACTACCTGGGACAGATAGAGACTACGAGCAGTACTTC
CASRQLPGTDRDYEQYF
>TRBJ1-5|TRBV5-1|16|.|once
TGCGCCAGCAGCCCGGGGCCGGGGGAAAGGCATCAGCCCCAGCATTTT
CASSPGPGERHQPQHF
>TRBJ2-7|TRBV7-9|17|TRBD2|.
TGTGCCAGCAGCTTAGCTCTAGCGGGGGGGGTACTCTACGAGCAGTACTTC
CASSLALAGGVLYEQYF
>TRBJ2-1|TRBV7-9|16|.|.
TGTGCCAGCAGCCCCCCCGGGCTTGAGCGGCGGAATGAGCAGTTCTTC
CASSPPGLERRNEQFF
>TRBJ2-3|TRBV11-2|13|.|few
TGTGCCAGCAGCCCAACAGTAAGGAATACGCAGTATTTT
CASSPTVRNTQYF
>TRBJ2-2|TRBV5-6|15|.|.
TGTGCCAGCAGTCCCGGGGTCAGTTACACCGGGGAGCTGTTTTTT
CASSPGVSYTGELFF
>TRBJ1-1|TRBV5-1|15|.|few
TGCGCCAGCATGCAGGGACCGTTTGGAGGGGTTGAAGCTTTCTTT
CASMQGPFGGVEAFF
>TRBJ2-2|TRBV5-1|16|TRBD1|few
TGCGCCAGCAGCTTACTCAGGGGGCTGAACACCGGGGAGCTGTTTTTT
CASSLLRGLNTGELFF
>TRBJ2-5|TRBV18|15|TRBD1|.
TGTGCCAGCTCCCAGGACAGGGGGGTAGGAGAGACCCAGTACTTC
CASSQDRGVGETQYF
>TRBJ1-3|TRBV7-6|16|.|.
TGTGCCAGCACCATGTCGGCACAGGTCACTGGAAACACCATATATTTT
CASTMSAQVTGNTIYF
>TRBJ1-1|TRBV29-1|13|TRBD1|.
TGCAGCGTTGAGGGGGACAGACTCACTGAAGCTTTCTTT
CSVEGDRLTEAFF
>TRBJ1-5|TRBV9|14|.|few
TGTGCCAGCAGCGTAGGGGCAGGGATGCAGCCCCAGCATTTT
CASSVGAGMQPQHF
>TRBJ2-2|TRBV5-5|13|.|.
TGTGCCAGCAGCTTGGGGACATCCGGGGAGCTGTTTTTT
CASSLGTSGELFF
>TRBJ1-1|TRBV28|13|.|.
TGTGCCAGCACGGACACCGTGAACACTGAAGCTTTCTTT
CASTDTVNTEAFF
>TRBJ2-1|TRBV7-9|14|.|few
TGTGCCAGCTGTCGTCCGGAGCCCGACAATGAGCAGTTCTTC
CASCRPEPDNEQFF
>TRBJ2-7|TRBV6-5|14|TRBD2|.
TGTGCCAGCAGAAGGGCTAGCGGAACCTACGAGCAGTACTTC
CASRRASGTYEQYF
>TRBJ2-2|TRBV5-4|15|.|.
TGTGCCAGCAGACAAGAATTAGGGGGTACCGGGGAGCTGTTTTTT
CASRQELGGTGELFF
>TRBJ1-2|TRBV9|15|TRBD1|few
TGTGCCAGCAGCGTAGTCGAAGGGGGCGCCTATGGCTACACCTTC
CASSVVEGGAYGYTF
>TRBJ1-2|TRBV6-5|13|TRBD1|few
TGTGCCAGCAGTTACTCGCAGACAGGGTTCCACACCTTC
CASSYSQTGFHTF
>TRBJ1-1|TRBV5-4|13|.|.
TGTGCCAGCAGCTTCTCCCCGAACACTGAAGCTTTCTTT
CASSFSPNTEAFF
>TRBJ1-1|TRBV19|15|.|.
TGTGCCAGTAGTCGCCTTACAACAGTGAACACTGAAGCTTTCTTT
CASSRLTTVNTEAFF
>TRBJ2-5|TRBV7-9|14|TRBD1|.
TGTGCCAGCAGTCCAGGGGGCCCCCGGGAGACCCAGTACTTC
CASSPGGPRETQYF
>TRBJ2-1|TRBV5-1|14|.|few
TGCGCCAGCAGCTTGGTGCAGGCCGACAATGAGCAGTTCTTC
CASSLVQADNEQFF
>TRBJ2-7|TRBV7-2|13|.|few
TGTGCCAGCATGTTGGGGGCTAACTACGAGCAGTACTTC
CASMLGANYEQYF
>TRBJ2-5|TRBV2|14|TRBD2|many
TGTGCCAGCAGTGAGCCCAGCGGGGGAGAGACCCAGTACTTC
CASSEPSGGETQYF
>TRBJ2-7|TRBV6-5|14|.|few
TGTGCCAGCAGAGGGGCGGGACGGTCCTACGAGCAGTACTTC
CASRGAGRSYEQYF
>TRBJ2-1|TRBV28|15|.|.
TGTGCCAGCAGTCTCAGGGGTAGCTCCTACAATGAGCAGTTCTTC
CASSLRGSSYNEQFF
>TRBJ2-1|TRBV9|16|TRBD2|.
TGTGCCAGCAGTCCCCTAGGACTAGCGGGGTCTCATGAGCAGTTCTTC
CASSPLGLAGSHEQFF
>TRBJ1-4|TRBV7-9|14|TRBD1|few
TGTGCCAGCAGCTGGACAGGGACGGATGAAAAACTGTTTTTT
CASSWTGTDEKLFF
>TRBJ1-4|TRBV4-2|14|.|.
TGTGCCAGCAGCAAACAGGTGACTAATGAAAAACTGTTTTTT
CASSKQVTNEKLFF
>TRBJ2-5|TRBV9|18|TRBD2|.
TGTGCCAGCAGCGTAGGAGGACTAGCGGGGGGTGGACGGGAGACCCAGTACTTC
CASSVGGLAGGGRETQYF
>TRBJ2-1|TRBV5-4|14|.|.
TGTGCCAGCAGCTTGTTCCCCCAGTACAATGAGCAGTTCTTC
CASSLFPQYNEQFF
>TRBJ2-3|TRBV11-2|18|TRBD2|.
TGTGCCAGCAGCTTTCGCCTCTGGACTAGCGGGGACACAGATACGCAGTATTTT
CASSFRLWTSGDTDTQYF
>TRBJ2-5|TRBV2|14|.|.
TGTGCCAGCAGTGAAGGGACACACGGGGAGACCCAGTACTTC
CASSEGTHGETQYF
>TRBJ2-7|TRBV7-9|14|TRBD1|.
TGTGCCAGCAGCCCGGGACAGGGTTTCTACGAGCAGTACTTC
CASSPGQGFYEQYF
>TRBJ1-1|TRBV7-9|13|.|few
TGTGCCAGCAGTCGGGGTACGAACACTGAAGCTTTCTTT
CASSRGTNTEAFF
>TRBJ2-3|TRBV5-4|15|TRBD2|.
TGTGCCAGCAGCCGTAGCGGGGGGGCGACAGATACGCAGTATTTT
CASSRSGGATDTQYF
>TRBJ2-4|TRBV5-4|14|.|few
TGTGCCAGCAGCCCCGGGGGTGCCAAAAACATTCAGTACTTC
CASSPGGAKNIQYF
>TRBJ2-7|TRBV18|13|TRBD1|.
TGTGCCAGCTCACCAACAGGGGGAGACGAGCAGTACTTC
CASSPTGGDEQYF
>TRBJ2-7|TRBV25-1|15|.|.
TGTGCCAGCAGTGAATTCGCAGGGGGGTCCTACGAGCAGTACTTC
CASSEFAGGSYEQYF
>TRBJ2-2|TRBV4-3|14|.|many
TGCGCCAGCAGCCAAGAATACTCCGCCGGGGAGCTGTTTTTT
CASSQEYSAGELFF
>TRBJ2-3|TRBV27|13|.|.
TGTGCCAGCACGAGGGCCGTCAGAGATACGCAGTATTTT
CASTRAVRDTQYF
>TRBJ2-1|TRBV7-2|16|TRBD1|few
TGTGCCAGCAGCTGGGAGGGACAGGGGGGCTACAATGAGCAGTTCTTC
CASSWEGQGGYNEQFF
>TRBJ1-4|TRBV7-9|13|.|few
TGTGCCAGCAGCTTAGTGGTAACGGGATTACTGTTTTTT
CASSLVVTGLLFF
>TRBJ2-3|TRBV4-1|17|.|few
TGCGCCAGCAGCCAAGAAACTGTCAGGCGTAGTCTGGGTACGCAGTATTTT
CASSQETVRRSLGTQYF
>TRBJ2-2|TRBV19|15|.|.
TGTGCCAGTAGTCTCGGGGGATCGAACACCGGGGAGCTGTTTTTT
CASSLGGSNTGELFF
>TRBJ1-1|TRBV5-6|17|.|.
TGTGCCAGCAGCGGGGGAGGGCAGGGAAGGAGGAACACTGAAGCTTTCTTT
CASSGGGQGRRNTEAFF
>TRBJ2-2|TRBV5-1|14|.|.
TGCGCCAGCAGCCTGACTAGTAGGGCCGGGGAGCTGTTTTTT
CASSLTSRAGELFF
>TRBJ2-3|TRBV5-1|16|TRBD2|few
TGCGCCAGCAGCTTGGGCGAGCGGGGAGGCGAAAATACGCAGTATTTT
CASSLGERGGENTQYF
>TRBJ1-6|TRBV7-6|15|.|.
TGTGCCAGCAGCTTCCAAAGGGGAAGGAATTCACCCCTCCACTTT
CASSFQRGRNSPLHF
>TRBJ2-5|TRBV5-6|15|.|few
TGTGCCAGCAGCTTCCTCCAGGGGAGGGGGGAGACCCAGTACTTC
CASSFLQGRGETQYF
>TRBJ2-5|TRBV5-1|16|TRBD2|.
TGCGCCAGCAGCTTGGGACTAGCGGGGGACCAAGAGACCCAGTACTTC
CASSLGLAGDQETQYF
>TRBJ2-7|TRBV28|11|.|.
TGTGCCAGCAGTTCTCTCTACGAGCAGTACTTC
CASSSLYEQYF
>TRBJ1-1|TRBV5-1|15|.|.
TGCGCCAGCAGCAGAGACGGGACACCGGGCACTGAAGCTTTCTTT
CASSRDGTPGTEAFF
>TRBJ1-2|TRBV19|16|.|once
TGTGCCAGTAGTTCCGCGGGCCTCGAACCCCCTTATGGCTACACCTTC
CASSSAGLEPPYGYTF